In this sample, the clone carrying this TCR beta chain turned up a few times. Its antigen is unknown. MiXCR, applied by TCRdb to the RT-PCR reads, yields one record per CDR3 protein. The repertoire has fewer than 750,000 distinct CDR3 sequences, about 15% of them found once; the top ten carry 11%. CDR3 length: 15 residues. Trimming left V 5 bases short and J 1 base short, with 17 bases between. Germline V gene data show CDR1 as DFQATT and CDR2 as SNEGSKA (reference sequence). This entry belongs to a study of response to subunit inactivated influenza vaccine. Study-wide findings and caveats: The authors suggested that every seasonal influenza vaccination recruits few new T cells.

This TCR derives from a man aged 50 to 60 who received an inactivated influenza vaccine. The sample was PBMCs from blood, taken 11 to 12 days after vaccination. The chain joins TRBV20-1 to TRBJ1-2; tentatively, D is TRBD1 (5 bases). The CDR3 here is CSAPGHGAGNYGYTF. DNA for the CDR3: TGCAGTGCTCCAGGTCACGGGGCCGGTAACTATGGCTACACCTTC.